This T cell receptor beta chain was recorded in a study of sequential checkpoint blockade in melanoma. About the research overall: First-line arms were nivolumab then ipilimumab, or the reverse, randomized 1:1.

This CDR3 is built from 14 residues. Between the trimmed V and J ends, which lost 5 bases and 4 bases, there was a span of 9 bases. Germline assignment: CDR1 SGHVS and CDR2 FNYEAQ. Treatment denoted: randomized to nivolumab then ipilimumab (arm A) or the reverse (arm B). Sorted cells were live CD3+CD8+, lacking CD19 and CD56, from PBMCs. Here immunoSEQ multiplex PCR was the method, and the copy in TCRdb shows in-frame clones only, minus some. This repertoire shows roughly 9,900 clones, roughly 57% found once; its top ten account for more than 35%. The sequencing here drew on CD8+ T cells sorted from blood (inferred from file names), taken from a patient given nivolumab and ipilimumab in sequence. This sequence was found in a human donor with melanoma. This chain joins TRBV7-6 and TRBJ2-6, with D possibly being TRBD1 (6 bases). The CDR3 DNA reads TGTGCCAGCAGCCCAGGGGACGGGGCCAACGTCCTGACTTTC. Translating gives CASSPGDGANVLTF.